The T cell receptor (beta chain) under discussion was sequenced for a study of T cells in localized non-small cell lung cancer. Comments on this clone: Its target is unknown.

Findings and caveats of the study: Because researchers sequenced only one region of the tumor, heterogeneity is still possible.

The V and J ends lost 5 bases and 1 base respectively, with 14 bases between them. Germline loops: CDR1 LNHDA, CDR2 SQIVND (reference sequence). The CDR3 sequence is 15 residues long. Libraries were prepared by immunoSEQ multiplex PCR; TCRdb keeps only in-frame clonotypes and omits some of them. The sample gives some 22,000 clones, roughly 90% of which show up once; 25% to 30% is in the top ten. The chain carries TRBV19 and TRBJ1-1, with D unclear. This sequence originates from a male donor older than 55 with stage I squamous cell lung carcinoma. The source was peripheral blood, collected before any cancer treatment. The CDR3 region has the DNA TGTGCCAGTAGTCCCTCATGGGGAGGGAACACTGAAGCTTTCTTT. This sequence encodes CASSPSWGGNTEAFF.